Below are 30 T cell receptor beta chains sequenced from a single sample in a study of shared clonotypes between healthy human individuals (dated by TCRdb to about 2020). Libraries were constructed by the immunoSEQ multiplex PCR assay. What TCRdb holds here is the immuneACCESS table cut down to in-frame rearrangements. Part of the clones is not present; checked against another copy, under half of the missing clones reflect an unresolved V gene, and the others are unexplained. The sample contains approximately 1,000,000 clones, about 72% of them found a single time. The ten largest clones add up to roughly 0.82% of the sample. Material for sequencing was memory CD4+ T cells from PBMCs. According to the study, the label for this sample's cell subset or site signals: CD45RA-negative fraction. The receptors were sampled from a man younger than 35 in good health. Some clones in this sample may be carry-over from other donors' samples.

This sequence joins TRBV7-9 and TRBJ2-7, with D hard to call. V dropped 2 bases and J dropped 5 bases, with 13 bases sitting between them. The germline V gene encodes CDR1 SEHNR and CDR2 FQNEAQ (reference sequence). CDR3 length equals 14 residues. The CDR3 bases are TGTGCCAGCAGCTTATCCGACGGCGCCCACGAGCAGTACTTC. This translates into CASSLSDGAHEQYF. The whole variable domain, remainder taken from reference TRBV7-9 and TRBJ2-7, is DTGVSQNPRHKITKRGQNVTFRCDPISEHNRLYWYRQTLGQGPEFLTYFQNEAQLEKSRLLSDRFSAERPKGSFSTLEIQRTEQGDSAMYLCASSLSDGAHEQYFGPGTRLTVT.

CDR3 loop: CASSPRGTNTGELFF. CDR3 in DNA: TGCGCCAGCAGCCCCCGCGGAACGAACACCGGGGAGCTGTTTTTT. The chain uses TRBV4-1 and TRBJ2-2; the D is unclear. CDR1 is MGHRA and CDR2 is YSYEKL in the germline V gene. V lost 4 bases and J 0 bases, leaving 9 bases between the germline ends. The CDR3 consists of 15 residues.

Regarding this clone: A read error is possible here, since a much larger clone lies one base away. The chain uses TRBV9 and TRBJ2-7, with 11 bases identical to TRBD2. Germline CDR1 and CDR2: SGDLS and YYNGEE. This CDR3 has 14 residues. The CDR3 DNA is TGTACCAGCAGCGTAGGTAGCGGGAGGGAAGAGCAGTACTTC. Protein sequence: CTSSVGSGREEQYF.

Worth noting for this clone: Distinct nucleotide sequences in the sample also encode this CDR3. V is TRBV5-1 and J is TRBJ1-3; unclear D gene. CDR1 SGHRS and CDR2 YFSETQ come from the germline V gene. The CDR3 is 14 amino acids. Deletions cut 0 bases from V and 2 bases from J, with 6 bases between. In DNA, the CDR3 is TGCGCCAGCAGCTTGGGCCGGACTGGAAACACCATATATTTT. Amino acid sequence: CASSLGRTGNTIYF.

In the case of this clone: A clone one base away is much larger, so this may be a read error. CDR3 DNA: TGTGCCAGCAGGGGACTAGCGGTTCTCTACGAGCAGTGCTTC. Amino acids: CASRGLAVLYEQCF. The chain links TRBV2 to TRBJ2-7; 11 bases are shared with TRBD2. Germline-derived CDR1 and CDR2 are SNHLY and FYNNEI. This CDR3 has 14 amino acids.

The chain couples TRBV30 to TRBJ2-7, with D unresolved. Per the germline V gene, CDR1 is GTSNPN and CDR2 is SVGIG (reference sequence). The germline V and J ends were trimmed by 1 base and 2 bases, with 21 bases remaining between them. The CDR3 is made up of 17 amino acids. The CDR3 here is CAWSAVFGRPRTYEQYF. CDR3 in DNA: TGTGCCTGGAGTGCTGTTTTCGGAAGGCCAAGGACCTACGAGCAGTACTTC.

The chain uses TRBV2 and TRBJ2-1; D is ambiguous. The CDR3 is made up of 12 amino acids. The V end lost 3 bases, the J end lost 9 bases, and 9 bases lay between the germline ends. The germline CDR1 and CDR2 sequences are SNHLY and FYNNEI. CDR3 sequence: CASSDSLGEQFF. The CDR3 nucleotides are TGTGCCAGCAGTGACTCCCTCGGTGAGCAGTTCTTC.

The chain is built from TRBV6-1 and TRBJ2-1; 7 bases align to TRBD2. Germline-derived CDR1 and CDR2 are MNHNS and SASEGT. Trimming at V came to 8 bases and at J to 6 bases, leaving 10 bases not matched to a gene. The CDR3 covers 14 residues. The CDR3: CASQLLAEFNEQFF. CDR3 DNA sequence: TGTGCCAGCCAACTTCTAGCGGAGTTCAATGAGCAGTTCTTC.

To note about this clone: Other DNA sequences in the same sample also yield this CDR3. The V gene is TRBV28, the J gene TRBJ2-5; tentative D call: TRBD1 (5 bases). Trimming cost V 8 bases and J 3 bases, with 7 bases left between them. Germline-derived CDR1 and CDR2 are MDHEN and SYDVKM. The CDR3 is made up of 11 amino acids. CDR3 nucleotides: TGTGCCAGCTCCAGGGAAGAGACCCAGTACTTC. It translates to CASSREETQYF.

J is TRBJ2-7 and V is TRBV11-2; TRBD2 might be the D (6 bases). V was cut by 0 bases and J by 0 bases, with 9 bases left in between. CDR1 is SGHAT and CDR2 is FQNNGV in the germline V gene. CDR3 length: 15 residues. The CDR3 protein is CASSLDWDSSYEQYF. CDR3 coding DNA: TGTGCCAGCAGCTTAGACTGGGACTCCTCCTACGAGCAGTACTTC.

The chain carries TRBV27 and TRBJ2-4, with D perhaps TRBD1 (8 bases). CDR1 and CDR2 from the germline V gene are MNHEY and SMNVEV (reference sequence). V lost 6 bases and J 9 bases, leaving 15 bases between the germline ends. The CDR3 has 13 amino acids. The CDR3 DNA follows: TGTGCCAGCAGGACGACAGGGGAGGGCATTCAGTACTTC. Protein sequence: CASRTTGEGIQYF.

This chain uses TRBV30 with TRBJ1-6; D perhaps matches TRBD1 (5 bases). CDR3 length equals 13 residues. Germline CDR1 is GTSNPN and CDR2 is SVGIG (reference sequence). The V gene lost 1 base and the J gene lost 5 bases, with 6 bases spanning the gap. The CDR3 coding sequence is TGTGCCTGGAGTGCAGGGCATAATTCACCCCTCCACTTT. Protein sequence: CAWSAGHNSPLHF. Full variable domain (outside the CDR3, taken from reference TRBV30 and TRBJ1-6): SQTIHQWPATLVQPVGSPLSLECTVEGTSNPNLYWYRQAAGRGLQLLFYSVGIGQISSEVPQNLSASRPQDRQFILSSKKLLLSDSGFYLCAWSAGHNSPLHFGNGTRLTVT.

This clone appeared once. The chain uses TRBV9 and TRBJ1-5; D may be TRBD1 (5 bases). Trimming took 4 bases from V and 7 from J, leaving 21 bases between them. Germline V gives CDR1 SGDLS, CDR2 YYNGEE. The CDR3 spans 16 residues. The CDR3 is CASSPRGRERGQPQHF. The CDR3 nucleotides are TGTGCCAGCAGCCCCCGGGGTAGGGAACGGGGCCAGCCCCAGCATTTT.

The chain has TRBV19 and TRBJ2-1, with 9 bases matching TRBD2. There are 14 residues in the CDR3. The V gene end was trimmed by 6 bases and the J gene end by 3 bases; junction bases not matched to a gene: 3. Looked up from germline, CDR1 is LNHDA and CDR2 is SQIVND (reference sequence). CDR3 DNA: TGTGCCAGTAGACTAGCGGGCGTCTACAATGAGCAGTTCTTC. Its protein product is CASRLAGVYNEQFF.

This clone has just one count. The V and J genes are TRBV5-1 and TRBJ2-1; 7 positions match TRBD2. CDR1 is SGHRS, CDR2 YFSETQ, per germline. This CDR3 is built from 14 residues. V gave up 7 bases and J gave up 2 bases; unmatched junction bases: 6. The CDR3 DNA reads TGCGCCAGCGCACCGGGGGGAACCTACAATGAGCAGTTCTTC. Protein product: CASAPGGTYNEQFF.

This chain joins TRBV6-6 and TRBJ1-1; D perhaps matches TRBD1 (6 bases). V was cut by 6 bases and J by 1 base, with 15 bases left in between. CDR3 length equals 15 residues. Germline V gives CDR1 MNHNY, CDR2 SVGAGI (reference sequence). Here the CDR3 reads CASRGRGAPNTEAFF. Here the CDR3 DNA reads TGTGCCAGCAGAGGTCGGGGGGCTCCGAACACTGAAGCTTTCTTT.

The chain recombines TRBV7-6 with TRBJ2-5; 7 bases are shared with TRBD1. The junction had 4 bases not matched to a gene; V was cut back by 1 base and J by 5 bases. This CDR3 region has 14 residues. CDR1 and CDR2 (germline): SGHVS, FNYEAQ. Written as DNA, the CDR3 is TGTGCCAGCAGCTTAGTTGGGACAGTTGAGACCCAGTACTTC. Residues: CASSLVGTVETQYF. Using reference TRBV7-6 and TRBJ2-5 for the parts outside the CDR3, the full variable domain is GAGVSQSPRYKVTKRGQDVALRCDPISGHVSLYWYRQALGQGPEFLTYFNYEAQQDKSGLPNDRFSAERPEGSISTLTIQRTEQRDSAMYRCASSLVGTVETQYFGPGTRLLVL.

About this clone itself: In the same sample, other DNA sequences code for this CDR3. The chain uses TRBV6-5 and TRBJ1-1; unclear D gene. There are 12 residues in the CDR3. V lost 2 bases and J 3 bases, leaving 4 bases between the germline ends. CDR1 and CDR2 (germline): MNHEY, SVGAGI. The CDR3 here is CASSYGDTEAFF. The DNA for the CDR3 is TGTGCCAGCAGTTACGGGGACACTGAAGCTTTCTTT.

With regard to this clone: Distinct nucleotide sequences in the sample also encode this CDR3. The chain links TRBV18 to TRBJ2-1; 13 bases are a match to TRBD2. From germline, CDR1 is KGHSH and CDR2 LQKENI. There are 15 residues in the CDR3. V was pared by 4 bases and J by 4 bases, with 1 base of the junction left unmatched. CDR3 protein: CASSLLAGGYNEQFF. The CDR3 DNA is TGTGCCAGCTCACTACTAGCGGGAGGGTACAATGAGCAGTTCTTC.

On this clone itself: This sample also contains other DNA sequences that code for the same CDR3. In DNA, the CDR3 is TGTGCCAGCAGCTTAGCGAGGACCGGGGAGCTGTTTTTT. It encodes CASSLARTGELFF. The chain employs TRBV7-2 and TRBJ2-2, with unresolved D. There are 13 residues in the CDR3. The germline V gene encodes CDR1 SGHTA and CDR2 FQGNSA. V was pared by 0 bases and J by 5 bases, with 4 bases between.

This clone came up many times. The rearrangement links TRBV7-8 to TRBJ2-3, with 11 bases identical to TRBD1. Germline lookup yields CDR1 SGHVS and CDR2 FQNEAQ. V was pared by 2 bases and J by 14 bases, with 3 bases of the junction left unmatched. This CDR3 has 12 residues. CDR3: CASSLWDRGLYF. CDR3 nucleotide sequence: TGTGCCAGCAGCTTATGGGACAGGGGGTTGTATTTT.

This clone has a handful of counts. The rearrangement joins TRBV7-9 to TRBJ2-7; D might be TRBD1 (5 bases). The CDR3 has 14 residues. The V and J ends lost 0 bases and 5 bases respectively, with 11 bases between them. The germline gives CDR1 SEHNR, CDR2 FQNEAQ (reference sequence). The CDR3 loop is CASSLADSVHEQYF. The DNA for the CDR3 is TGTGCCAGCAGCTTAGCCGACAGTGTCCACGAGCAGTACTTC. Complete variable domain (other parts from reference TRBV7-9 and TRBJ2-7): DTGVSQNPRHKITKRGQNVTFRCDPISEHNRLYWYRQTLGQGPEFLTYFQNEAQLEKSRLLSDRFSAERPKGSFSTLEIQRTEQGDSAMYLCASSLADSVHEQYFGPGTRLTVT.

This clone occurred a few times. V and J are TRBV7-3 and TRBJ1-5; D remains unclear. V was pared by 2 bases and J by 6 bases, with 8 bases between. CDR3 size: 13 residues. From germline, CDR1 is SGHTA and CDR2 FQGTGA. As DNA, the CDR3 is TGTGCCAGCAGCTTATCCAGGAGTCAGCCCCAGCATTTT. This sequence encodes CASSLSRSQPQHF.

The chain couples TRBV5-1 to TRBJ2-3; no reliable D call. The CDR3 is 14 amino acids. CDR1 is SGHRS, CDR2 YFSETQ, per germline. V lost 0 bases to trimming and J lost 6 bases, with 11 bases between them. The CDR3 coding sequence is TGCGCCAGCAGCTTGGAAGGGTTCATGGATACGCAGTATTTT. Amino acids: CASSLEGFMDTQYF.

The chain joins TRBV7-2 to TRBJ2-5; 12 bases align to TRBD2. The germline CDR1 and CDR2 sequences are SGHTA and FQGNSA. The CDR3 sequence is 16 residues long. J was trimmed by 5 bases and V by 2 bases; bases with no gene match: 6. CDR3 sequence reads: CASSLNGLAGLETQYF. CDR3 DNA: TGTGCCAGCAGCTTAAACGGACTAGCGGGACTCGAGACCCAGTACTTC.

The V call is TRBV6-6, the J call TRBJ2-3; 7 nucleotides match TRBD2. Germline V CDR1 and CDR2: MNHNY, SVGAGI (reference sequence). V shed 7 bases and J 0 bases; nucleotides not matched to a gene: 4. The CDR3 runs 14 residues. The CDR3: CASTRGGSTDTQYF. CDR3 coding DNA: TGTGCCAGCACCCGGGGAGGGAGCACAGATACGCAGTATTTT.

The chain links TRBV7-9 to TRBJ1-1; 7 bases fit TRBD1. This CDR3 has 14 amino acids. Germline CDR1 SEHNR, CDR2 FQNEAQ (reference sequence). V lost 2 bases and J lost 4; bases outside the gene matches: 4. The CDR3 DNA reads TGTGCCAGCAGCTTAAGAAGACAGGGCACTGAAGCTTTCTTT. Protein sequence: CASSLRRQGTEAFF.

V usage is TRBV7-9 and J usage is TRBJ2-5, with D possibly TRBD2 on 6 matching bases. The V end lost 6 bases, the J end lost 5 bases, and 16 bases lay between the germline ends. There are 14 residues in the CDR3. Looked up from germline, CDR1 is SEHNR and CDR2 is FQNEAQ (reference sequence). The CDR3 is CASSDSGGEETQYF. The CDR3 nucleotides are TGTGCCAGCAGTGATTCTGGAGGGGAGGAGACCCAGTACTTC. The full variable domain, with the rest looked up from reference TRBV7-9 and TRBJ2-5, is DTGVSQNPRHKITKRGQNVTFRCDPISEHNRLYWYRQTLGQGPEFLTYFQNEAQLEKSRLLSDRFSAERPKGSFSTLEIQRTEQGDSAMYLCASSDSGGEETQYFGPGTRLLVL.

This chain uses TRBV11-2 with TRBJ1-4; D unclear. Germline values: CDR1 SGHAT, CDR2 FQNNGV. Trimming shortened V by 4 bases and J by 8 bases, and 20 bases separated the two germline ends. This CDR3 has 16 residues. The CDR3 sequence is CASSSPPGRADEKLFF. The CDR3 nucleotides are TGTGCCAGCAGCTCACCCCCGGGCCGGGCCGACGAAAAACTGTTTTTT.

The J gene is TRBJ2-3, the V gene TRBV5-1, with 9 bases identical to TRBD2. CDR1 and CDR2 from the germline V gene are SGHRS and YFSETQ. The CDR3 spans 18 residues. V trimming: 4 bases; J trimming: 2 bases; junction bases outside the gene matches: 14. CDR3 region: CASSPITSLAGSTDTQYF. CDR3 sequence (DNA): TGCGCCAGCAGCCCTATCACCTCTCTAGCGGGGTCCACAGATACGCAGTATTTT.